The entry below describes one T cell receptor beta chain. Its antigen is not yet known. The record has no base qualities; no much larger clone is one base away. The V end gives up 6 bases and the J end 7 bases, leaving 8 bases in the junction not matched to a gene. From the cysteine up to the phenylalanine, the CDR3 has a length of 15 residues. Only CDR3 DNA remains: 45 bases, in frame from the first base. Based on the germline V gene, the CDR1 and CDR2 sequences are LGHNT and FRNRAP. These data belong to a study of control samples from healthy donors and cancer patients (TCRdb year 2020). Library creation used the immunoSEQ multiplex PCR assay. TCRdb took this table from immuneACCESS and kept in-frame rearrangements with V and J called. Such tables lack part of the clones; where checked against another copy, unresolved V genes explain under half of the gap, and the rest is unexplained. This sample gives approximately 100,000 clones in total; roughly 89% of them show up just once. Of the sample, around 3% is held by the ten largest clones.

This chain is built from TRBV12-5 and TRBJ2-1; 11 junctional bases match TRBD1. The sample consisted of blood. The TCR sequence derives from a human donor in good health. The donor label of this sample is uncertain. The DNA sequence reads TGTGCTAGTGGCCGCTTCGGACAGGGGGCAAATGAGCAGTTCTTC. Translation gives CASGRFGQGANEQFF. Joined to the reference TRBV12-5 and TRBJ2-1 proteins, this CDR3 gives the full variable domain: DARVTQTPRHKVTEMGQEVTMRCQPILGHNTVFWYRQTMMQGLELLAYFRNRAPLDDSGMPKDRFSAEMPDATLATLKIQPSEPRDSAVYFCASGRFGQGANEQFFGPGTRLTVL.